These 3 T cell receptor beta chains came from one sample sequenced in a study of CD8 T cells in ankylosing spondylitis. TCRdb ran MiXCR on the 5' RACE reads and lists one entry per CDR3 protein. The table records about 130,000 distinct CDR3 sequences, 9.3% of them present only once. Sequenced: blood, either unsorted or a sorted T cell fraction (not recorded which). These receptors were taken from a male donor with ankylosing spondylitis or in good health (not recorded which).

This clonotype was seen only a few times. This chain links TRBV5-1 with TRBJ2-3; TRBD1 agrees at 9 bases. The CDR3 has 16 amino acids. V was pared by 5 bases and J by 3 bases, with 10 bases of the junction left unmatched. Germline CDR1 and CDR2: SGHRS and YFSETQ. The CDR3 spells CASSSFLDRGTDTQYF. The CDR3 DNA reads as TGCGCCAGCAGTTCTTTCCTGGACAGGGGTACAGATACGCAGTATTTT.

The chain uses TRBV20-1 and TRBJ2-7; 8 bases match TRBD2. The CDR3 runs to 14 residues. Germline V gives CDR1 DFQATT, CDR2 SNEGSKA (reference sequence). Unmatched junction bases numbered 14, after V lost 6 bases and J lost 7 bases. The CDR3 loop reads CSAPRREGRPEQYF. CDR3 coding DNA: TGCAGTGCGCCAAGACGGGAGGGGCGGCCAGAGCAGTACTTC.

This clonotype was observed at least ten times. V usage is TRBV7-8 and J usage is TRBJ2-3; 13 bases are a match to TRBD2. The V segment lost 4 bases and the J segment 4 bases; nucleotides outside the gene matches: 11. The CDR3 covers 18 residues. CDR1 is SGHVS and CDR2 is FQNEAQ in the germline V gene. The CDR3 DNA sequence: TGTGCCAGCAGCTCAGAACTAGCGGGAGGGATGGGTGCAGATACGCAGTATTTT. Its translation is CASSSELAGGMGADTQYF.